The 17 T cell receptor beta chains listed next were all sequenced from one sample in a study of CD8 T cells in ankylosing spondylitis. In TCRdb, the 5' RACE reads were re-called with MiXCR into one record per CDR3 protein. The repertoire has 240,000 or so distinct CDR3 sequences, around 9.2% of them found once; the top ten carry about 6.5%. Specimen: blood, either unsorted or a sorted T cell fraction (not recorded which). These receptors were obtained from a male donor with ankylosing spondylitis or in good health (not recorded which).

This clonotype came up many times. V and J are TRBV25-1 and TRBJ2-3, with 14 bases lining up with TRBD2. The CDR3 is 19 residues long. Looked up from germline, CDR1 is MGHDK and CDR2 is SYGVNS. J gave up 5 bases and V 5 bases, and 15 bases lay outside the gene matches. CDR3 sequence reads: CASSPPGTSGGLRGDTQYF. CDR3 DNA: TGTGCCAGCAGTCCCCCCGGGACTAGCGGGGGCCTTCGGGGAGATACGCAGTATTTT.

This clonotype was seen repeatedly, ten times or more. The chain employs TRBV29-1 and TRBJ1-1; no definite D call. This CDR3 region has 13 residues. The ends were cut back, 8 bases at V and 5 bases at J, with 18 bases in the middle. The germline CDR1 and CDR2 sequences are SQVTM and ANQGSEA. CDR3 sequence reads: CSPGGEIGTEAFF. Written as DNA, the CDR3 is TGCAGCCCCGGTGGGGAGATAGGAACTGAAGCTTTCTTT.

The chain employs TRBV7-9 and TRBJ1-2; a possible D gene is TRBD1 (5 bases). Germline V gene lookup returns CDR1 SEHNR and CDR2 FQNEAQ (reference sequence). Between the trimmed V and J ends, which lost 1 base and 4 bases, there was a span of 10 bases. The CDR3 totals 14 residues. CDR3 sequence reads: CASSLEGIIYGYTF. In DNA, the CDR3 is TGTGCCAGCAGCTTAGAGGGGATTATCTATGGCTACACCTTC.

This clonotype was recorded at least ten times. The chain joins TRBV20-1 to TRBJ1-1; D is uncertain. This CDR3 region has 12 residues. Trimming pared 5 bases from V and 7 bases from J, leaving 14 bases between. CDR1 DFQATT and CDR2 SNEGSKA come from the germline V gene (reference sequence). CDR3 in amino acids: CSASDGNLEAFF. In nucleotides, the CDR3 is TGCAGTGCTTCCGACGGAAACCTTGAAGCTTTCTTT.

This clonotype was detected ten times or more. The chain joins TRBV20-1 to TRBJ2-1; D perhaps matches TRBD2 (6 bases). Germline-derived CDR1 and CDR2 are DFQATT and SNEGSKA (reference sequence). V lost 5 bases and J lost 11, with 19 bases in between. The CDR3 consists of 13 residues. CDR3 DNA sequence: TGCAGTGCTGTCGCCTCGGAGGGCACTCAGCAGTTCTTC. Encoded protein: CSAVASEGTQQFF.

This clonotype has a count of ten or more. The DNA of the CDR3 is TGTGCCAGCAGCGCCGGGACAGCGGCCCAGCCCCAGCATTTT. Translated, it gives CASSAGTAAQPQHF. The genes are TRBV9 and TRBJ1-5, with 7 bases fitting TRBD1. Germline V CDR1 and CDR2: SGDLS, YYNGEE. V lost 3 bases, J lost 7 bases, and 7 bases stayed unmatched. The CDR3 is made up of 14 amino acids.

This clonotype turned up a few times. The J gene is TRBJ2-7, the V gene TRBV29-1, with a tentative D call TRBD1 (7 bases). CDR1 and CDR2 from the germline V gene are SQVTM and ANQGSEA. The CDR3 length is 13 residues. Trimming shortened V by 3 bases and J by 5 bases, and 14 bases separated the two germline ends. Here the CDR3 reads CSVEGAGGNEQYF. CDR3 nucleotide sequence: TGCAGCGTTGAGGGGGCAGGGGGGAACGAGCAGTACTTC.

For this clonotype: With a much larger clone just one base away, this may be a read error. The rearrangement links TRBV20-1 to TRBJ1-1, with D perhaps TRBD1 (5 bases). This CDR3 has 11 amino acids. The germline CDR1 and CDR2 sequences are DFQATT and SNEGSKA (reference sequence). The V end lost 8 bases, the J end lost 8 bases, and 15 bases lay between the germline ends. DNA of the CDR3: TGCAGTTCTGGCGGGACCGGCGAAGCTTTCTTT. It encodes CSSGGTGEAFF.

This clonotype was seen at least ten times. Here the CDR3 reads CSVQGAYGYTF. CDR3 coding DNA: TGCAGCGTACAGGGTGCTTATGGCTACACCTTC. This chain links TRBV29-1 with TRBJ1-2, with a weak D call TRBD1 (6 bases). The CDR3 spans 11 residues. V lost 6 bases and J 5 bases, leaving 10 bases between the germline ends. The germline V gene encodes CDR1 SQVTM and CDR2 ANQGSEA.

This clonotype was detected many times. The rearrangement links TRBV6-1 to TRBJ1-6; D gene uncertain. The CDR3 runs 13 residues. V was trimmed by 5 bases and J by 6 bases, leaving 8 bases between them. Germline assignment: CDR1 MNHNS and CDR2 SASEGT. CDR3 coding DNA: TGTGCCAGCAGTCTGGGTTTTAATTCACCCCTCCACTTT. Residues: CASSLGFNSPLHF.

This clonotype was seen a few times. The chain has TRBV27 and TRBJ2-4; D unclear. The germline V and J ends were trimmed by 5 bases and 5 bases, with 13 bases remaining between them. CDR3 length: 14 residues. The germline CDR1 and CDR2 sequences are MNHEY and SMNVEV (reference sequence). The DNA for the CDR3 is TGTGCCAGCAGTGAAAAATCCGCCGAAAACATTCAGTACTTC. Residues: CASSEKSAENIQYF.

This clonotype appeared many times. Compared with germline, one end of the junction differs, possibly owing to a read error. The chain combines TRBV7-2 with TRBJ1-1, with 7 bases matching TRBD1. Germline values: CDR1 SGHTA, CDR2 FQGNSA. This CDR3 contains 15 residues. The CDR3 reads CACSSARQGNTEAFF. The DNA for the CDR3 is TGTGCCTGCAGCTCGGCCCGACAGGGAAACACTGAAGCTTTCTTT.

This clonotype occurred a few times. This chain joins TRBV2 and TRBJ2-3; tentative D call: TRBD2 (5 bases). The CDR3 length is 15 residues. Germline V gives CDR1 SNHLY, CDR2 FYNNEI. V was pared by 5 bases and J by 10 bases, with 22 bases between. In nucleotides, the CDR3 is TGTGCCAGCAGTCCCACCTCCACCCGAGGGAGTGCGCAGTATTTT. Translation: CASSPTSTRGSAQYF.

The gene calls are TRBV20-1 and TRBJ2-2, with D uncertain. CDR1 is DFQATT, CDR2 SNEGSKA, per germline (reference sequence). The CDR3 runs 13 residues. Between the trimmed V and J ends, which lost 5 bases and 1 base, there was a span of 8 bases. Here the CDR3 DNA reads TGCAGTGCTTCGCAAGGGAACACCGGGGAGCTGTTTTTT. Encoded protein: CSASQGNTGELFF.

This CDR3 is CASSLALGSPLHF. DNA of the CDR3: TGTGCCAGCAGTTTAGCCTTGGGCTCACCCCTCCACTTT. This chain links TRBV12-3 or TRBV12-4 with TRBJ1-6; D is ambiguous. The V end was cut by 0 bases, the J end by 10 bases, with 7 bases between. The CDR3 runs to 13 residues.

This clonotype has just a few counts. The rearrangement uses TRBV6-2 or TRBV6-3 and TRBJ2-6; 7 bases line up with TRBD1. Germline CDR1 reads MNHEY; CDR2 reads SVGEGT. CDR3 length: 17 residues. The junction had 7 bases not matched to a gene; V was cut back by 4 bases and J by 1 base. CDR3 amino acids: CASSFTGANSGANVLTF. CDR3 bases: TGTGCCAGCAGTTTTACAGGGGCCAATTCTGGGGCCAACGTCCTGACTTTC.

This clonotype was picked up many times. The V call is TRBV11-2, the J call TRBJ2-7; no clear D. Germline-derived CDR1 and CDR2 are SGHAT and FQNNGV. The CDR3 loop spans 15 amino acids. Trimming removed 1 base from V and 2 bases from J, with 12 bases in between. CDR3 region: CASSLAASPAYEQYF. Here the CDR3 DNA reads TGTGCCAGCAGCTTAGCTGCCTCTCCAGCCTACGAGCAGTACTTC.